The entry below gives a single T cell receptor (beta chain) sequence along with its context. Its antigen is not known. This entry comes from a study of long-term antiretroviral therapy in people with HIV. Whole-study findings and limits: The study collected blood between the mid-2000s and the late 2010s, possibly under older ART regimens.

The CDR3 is made up of 14 amino acids. CDR1 is SGHTA and CDR2 is FQGNSA in the germline V gene. Trimming removed 4 bases from V and 6 bases from J, with 16 bases in between. There was at least one pre-ART PBMC sample for each donor, plus at least two post-ART PBMC samples. The immunoSEQ assay was v3.0, run at survey level. Libraries were prepared by immunoSEQ multiplex PCR; TCRdb keeps only in-frame clonotypes and omits some of them. The sample has approximately 47,000 clones, around 80% seen once. The chain uses TRBV7-2 and TRBJ2-7; D not certain. The starting material was unsorted PBMCs, obtained 0.8 years after starting antiretroviral therapy. This TCR came from a woman younger than 30 with HIV. CDR3 loop: CASSSTTGVTEQYF. The CDR3 coding sequence is TGTGCCAGCAGCTCAACGACGGGTGTAACCGAGCAGTACTTC.